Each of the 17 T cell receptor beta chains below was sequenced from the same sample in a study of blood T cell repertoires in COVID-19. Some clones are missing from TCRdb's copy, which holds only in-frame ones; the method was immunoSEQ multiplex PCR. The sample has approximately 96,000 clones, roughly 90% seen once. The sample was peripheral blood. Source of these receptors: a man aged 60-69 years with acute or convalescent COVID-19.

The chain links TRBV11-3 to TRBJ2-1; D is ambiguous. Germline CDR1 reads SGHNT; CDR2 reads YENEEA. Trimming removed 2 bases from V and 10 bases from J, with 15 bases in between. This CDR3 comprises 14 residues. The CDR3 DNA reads TGTGCCAGCAGCTTACTCTCCACGGGTTTGGAGCAGTTCTTC. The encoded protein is CASSLLSTGLEQFF. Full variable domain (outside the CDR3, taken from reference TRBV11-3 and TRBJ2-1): EAGVVQSPRYKIIEKKQPVAFWCNPISGHNTLYWYLQNLGQGPELLIRYENEEAVDDSQLPKDRFSAERLKGVDSTLKIQPAELGDSAVYLCASSLLSTGLEQFFGPGTRLTVL.

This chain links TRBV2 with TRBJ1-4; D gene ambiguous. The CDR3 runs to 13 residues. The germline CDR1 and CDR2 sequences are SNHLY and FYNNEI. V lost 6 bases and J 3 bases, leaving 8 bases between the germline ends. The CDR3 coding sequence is TGTGCCAGCAGCCCAACACCTAATGAAAAACTGTTTTTT. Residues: CASSPTPNEKLFF.

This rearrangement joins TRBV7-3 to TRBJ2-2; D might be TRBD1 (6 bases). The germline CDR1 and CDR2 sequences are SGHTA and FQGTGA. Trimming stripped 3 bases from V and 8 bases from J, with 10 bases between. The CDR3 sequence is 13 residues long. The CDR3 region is CASSFTGTGELFF. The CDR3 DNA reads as TGTGCCAGCAGCTTTACCGGGACAGGGGAGCTGTTTTTT. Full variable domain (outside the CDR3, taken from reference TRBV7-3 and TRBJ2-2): GAGVSQTPSNKVTEKGKYVELRCDPISGHTALYWYRQSLGQGPEFLIYFQGTGAADDSGLPNDRFFAVRPEGSVSTLKIQRTERGDSAVYLCASSFTGTGELFFGEGSRLTVL.

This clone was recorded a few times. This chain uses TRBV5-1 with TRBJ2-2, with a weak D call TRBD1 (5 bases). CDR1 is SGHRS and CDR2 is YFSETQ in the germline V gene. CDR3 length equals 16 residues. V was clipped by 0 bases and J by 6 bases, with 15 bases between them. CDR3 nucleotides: TGCGCCAGCAGCTTGGGGGCTGGCAGGGAATCCGGGGAGCTGTTTTTT. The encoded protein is CASSLGAGRESGELFF.

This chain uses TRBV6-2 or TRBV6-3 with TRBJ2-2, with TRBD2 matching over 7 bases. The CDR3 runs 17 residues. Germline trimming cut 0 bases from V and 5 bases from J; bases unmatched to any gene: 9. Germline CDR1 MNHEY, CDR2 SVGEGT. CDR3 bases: TGTGCCAGCAGTTACTCCGGACTAGGCGTAAAGACCGGGGAGCTGTTTTTT. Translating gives CASSYSGLGVKTGELFF.

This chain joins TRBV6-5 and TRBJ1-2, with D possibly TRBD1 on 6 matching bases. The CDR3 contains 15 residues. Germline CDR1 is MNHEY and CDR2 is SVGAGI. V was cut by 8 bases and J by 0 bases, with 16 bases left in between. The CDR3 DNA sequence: TGTGCCAGCCGACGGGACACCTCTACTAACTATGGCTACACCTTC. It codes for CASRRDTSTNYGYTF.

The CDR3 region has the DNA TGTGCCAGTAGTATCGGACAGGGGGGAACCTACGAGCAGTACTTC. It is translated as CASSIGQGGTYEQYF. The rearrangement joins TRBV19 to TRBJ2-7; 10 positions agree with TRBD1. The CDR3 loop spans 15 amino acids. Germline assignment: CDR1 LNHDA and CDR2 SQIVND (reference sequence). V lost 3 bases and J lost 2; bases outside the gene matches: 4.

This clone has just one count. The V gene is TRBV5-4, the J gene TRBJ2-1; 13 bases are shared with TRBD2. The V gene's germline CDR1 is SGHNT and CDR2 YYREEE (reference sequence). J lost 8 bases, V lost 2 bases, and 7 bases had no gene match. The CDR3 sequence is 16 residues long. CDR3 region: CASSLTSGRALHEQFF. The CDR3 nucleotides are TGTGCCAGCAGCTTAACTAGCGGGAGGGCCCTCCATGAGCAGTTCTTC.

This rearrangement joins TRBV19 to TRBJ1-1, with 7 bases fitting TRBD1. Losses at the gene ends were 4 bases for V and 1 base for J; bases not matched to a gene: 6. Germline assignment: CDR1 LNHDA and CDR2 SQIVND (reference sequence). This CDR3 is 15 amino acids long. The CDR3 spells CASSTSDRRNTEAFF. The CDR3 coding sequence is TGTGCCAGTAGTACTTCGGACAGGCGGAACACTGAAGCTTTCTTT.

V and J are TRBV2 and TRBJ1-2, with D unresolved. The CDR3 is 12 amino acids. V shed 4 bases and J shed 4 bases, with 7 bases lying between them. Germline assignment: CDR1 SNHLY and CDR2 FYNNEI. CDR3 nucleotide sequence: TGTGCCAGCAGTGTTAGTCGCTATGGCTACACCTTC. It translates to CASSVSRYGYTF.

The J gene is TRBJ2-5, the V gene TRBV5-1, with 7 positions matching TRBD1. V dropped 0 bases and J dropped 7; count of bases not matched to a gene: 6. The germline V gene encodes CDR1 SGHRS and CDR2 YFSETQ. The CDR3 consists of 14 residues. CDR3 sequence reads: CASSLGGGERTQYF. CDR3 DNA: TGCGCCAGCAGCTTGGGAGGGGGCGAGAGGACCCAGTACTTC.

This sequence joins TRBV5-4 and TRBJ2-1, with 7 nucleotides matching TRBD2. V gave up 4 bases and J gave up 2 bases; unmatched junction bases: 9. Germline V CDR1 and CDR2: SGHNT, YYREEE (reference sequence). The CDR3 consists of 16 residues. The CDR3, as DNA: TGTGCCAGCAGCCCCGGGACTATCAAGGCCTACAATGAGCAGTTCTTC. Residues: CASSPGTIKAYNEQFF.

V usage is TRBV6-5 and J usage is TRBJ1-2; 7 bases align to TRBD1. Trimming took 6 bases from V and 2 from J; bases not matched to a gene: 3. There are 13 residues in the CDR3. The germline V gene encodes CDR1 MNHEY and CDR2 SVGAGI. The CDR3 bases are TGTGCCAGCAGCAGGACAGGAAACTATGGCTACACCTTC. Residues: CASSRTGNYGYTF.

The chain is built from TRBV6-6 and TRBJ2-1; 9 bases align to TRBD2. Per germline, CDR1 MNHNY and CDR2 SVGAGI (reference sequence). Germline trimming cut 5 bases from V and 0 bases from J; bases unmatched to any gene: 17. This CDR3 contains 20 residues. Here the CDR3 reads CASSPDSEAGGPDSYNEQFF. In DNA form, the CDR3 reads TGTGCCAGCAGTCCCGACTCAGAAGCGGGAGGACCCGACTCCTACAATGAGCAGTTCTTC.

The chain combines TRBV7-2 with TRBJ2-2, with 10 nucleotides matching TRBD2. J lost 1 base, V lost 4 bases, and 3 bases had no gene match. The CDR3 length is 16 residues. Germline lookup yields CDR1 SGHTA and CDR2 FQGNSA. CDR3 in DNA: TGTGCCAGCAGCTCAAGGACTAGCGGGAACACCGGGGAGCTGTTTTTT. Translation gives CASSSRTSGNTGELFF.

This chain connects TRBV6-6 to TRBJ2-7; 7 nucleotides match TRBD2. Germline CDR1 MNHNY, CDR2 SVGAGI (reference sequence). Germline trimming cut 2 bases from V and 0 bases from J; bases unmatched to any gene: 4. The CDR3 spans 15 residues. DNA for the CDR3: TGTGCCAGCAGTTACGGGGAGGGTCCCTCCTACGAGCAGTACTTC. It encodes CASSYGEGPSYEQYF.

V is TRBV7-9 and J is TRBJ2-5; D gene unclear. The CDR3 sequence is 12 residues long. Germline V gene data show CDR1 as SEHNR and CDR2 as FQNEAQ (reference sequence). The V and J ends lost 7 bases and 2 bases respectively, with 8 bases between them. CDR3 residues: CASTRGQETQYF. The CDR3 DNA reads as TGTGCCAGCACCCGAGGTCAAGAGACCCAGTACTTC.